The rows below give T cell receptor beta chains drawn from one sample of a study of shared clonotypes between healthy human individuals. Sequencing was performed with immunoSEQ multiplex PCR; in TCRdb, only in-frame clones are kept and a portion is missing. Here the sample spans 2,100,000 or so clones, roughly 95% being singletons. The sample comprised naive CD4+ T cells sorted from blood. The receptors stem from a man aged 18 to 29 in good health. The conserved cysteine and the conserved F or W are not part of the CDR3 here.

V: TRBV5-1
J: TRBJ1-1
CDR3: ASSSGTGENTEAF

V: TRBV7-9
J: TRBJ2-2
CDR3: ASSRRGGTYSTGELF

V: TRBV5-1
J: TRBJ2-7
CDR3: ASSLVAGQYEQY

V: TRBV27
J: TRBJ2-7
CDR3: ASSFDGPYEQY

V: TRBV5-4
J: TRBJ2-3
CDR3: ASSLVPSFSTDTQY

V: TRBV11-3
J: TRBJ2-7
CDR3: ASSAISYEQY

V: TRBV5-5
J: TRBJ2-4
CDR3: ASSLGGTLKNIQY

V: TRBV14
J: TRBJ1-2
CDR3: ASSPNSNYGYT

V: TRBV19
J: TRBJ2-4
CDR3: ASSKVAGGPGDIQY

V: TRBV21-1
J: TRBJ1-6
CDR3: ASSTPRRVGDNSPLH